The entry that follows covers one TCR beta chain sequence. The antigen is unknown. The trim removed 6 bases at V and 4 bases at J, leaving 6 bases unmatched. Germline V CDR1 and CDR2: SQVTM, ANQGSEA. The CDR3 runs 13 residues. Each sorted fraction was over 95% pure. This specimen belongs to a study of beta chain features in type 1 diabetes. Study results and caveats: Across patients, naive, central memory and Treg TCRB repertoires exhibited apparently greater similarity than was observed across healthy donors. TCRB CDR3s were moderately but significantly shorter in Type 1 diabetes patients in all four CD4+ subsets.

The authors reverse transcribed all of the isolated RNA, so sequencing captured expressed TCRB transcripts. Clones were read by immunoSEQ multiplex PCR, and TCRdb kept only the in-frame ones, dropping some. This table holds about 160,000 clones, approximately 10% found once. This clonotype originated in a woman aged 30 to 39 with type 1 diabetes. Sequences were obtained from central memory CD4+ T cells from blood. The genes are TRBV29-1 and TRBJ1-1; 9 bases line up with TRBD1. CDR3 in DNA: TGCAGCGTGGGACAGGGAGAGGTCACTGAAGCTTTCTTT. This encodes CSVGQGEVTEAFF.